The sequence of this T cell receptor beta chain was determined in a study of blood T cell repertoires in COVID-19. Study-level background: In each case, the material was cDNA or gDNA derived from T cells, B-cell-depleted T cells, or PBMCs.

Trimming left V 5 bases short and J 0 bases short, with 10 bases between. CDR3 length: 14 amino acids. In germline, CDR1 is SGHVS, CDR2 FNYEAQ. Per the original methods: The assay estimated nucleated cells by amplifying reference gene primers. Repertoires were generated with immunoSEQ multiplex PCR, while TCRdb's copy carries only in-frame clones and drops some. That table furnishes V, J and clone size, whereas the DNA furnished D and trimming. Among 90,000 or so clones listed, about 86% were seen once. The specimen sequenced was peripheral blood. The TCR sequence derives from a man older than 75 with active or convalescent COVID-19. The rearrangement joins TRBV7-6 to TRBJ1-1; TRBD1 is a possible D gene (6 bases). The CDR3 coding sequence is TGTGCCAGCAGCAACGGACAGCTGAACACTGAAGCTTTCTTT. Translating it yields CASSNGQLNTEAFF.